The entry below gives a single TCR beta chain sequence along with its context. Its cognate antigen is unknown. This sample also contains other DNA sequences that code for the same CDR3. This CDR3 spans 11 amino acids. V shed 5 bases and J shed 5 bases, with 6 bases lying between them. Germline CDR1 KGHSH, CDR2 LQKENI. The data belong to a study of graft-versus-host responses after intestinal transplantation. Looking at the study overall: In this cohort, recipients had multivisceral, liver-intestinal, or isolated intestinal transplants. Recipients across the board were started on anti-thymocyte globulin induction, then kept on tacrolimus and steroids for around three years. Study results and caveats: Some patients had graft-donor T cell macrochimerism. In their allografts, the ratios of graft-versus-host to host-versus-graft T cell clones were high.

Only in-frame clones appear in the TCRdb table, and some are missing; sequencing was by immunoSEQ multiplex PCR. The sample has about 85,000 clones, about four fifths seen once. This specimen consisted of unstimulated CD4+ T cells sorted from spleen or lymph node cells, obtained before intestinal transplant. The TCR sequence derives from a human donor who received an intestinal transplant. The chain links TRBV18 to TRBJ1-2; no clear D gene. CDR3 nucleotides: TGTGCCAGCTCAACTGAGTATGGCTACACCTTC. Encoded protein: CASSTEYGYTF.